Listed here are 10 T cell receptor beta chains from one sample, sequenced in a study of PD-1 blockade in classical Hodgkin lymphoma. Every patient was affected by relapse after autologous stem cell transplantation, while exposure to brentuximab vedotin was not uniform. Sequencing was performed with immunoSEQ multiplex PCR; in TCRdb, only in-frame clones are kept and a portion is missing. The sample holds around 91,000 clones, approximately 91% seen once. Source: peripheral blood mononuclear cells (PBMCs), taken at baseline. The receptors come from a human donor with classical Hodgkin lymphoma.

This chain links TRBV18 with TRBJ2-1; weak D call: TRBD1 (5 bases). V was clipped by 4 bases and J by 8 bases, with 15 bases between them. This CDR3 comprises 14 residues. Germline V gene sequence: CDR1 KGHSH, CDR2 LQKENI. CDR3 DNA sequence: TGTGCCAGCTCACAGGGGTCTCCCTGGGATGAGCAGTTCTTC. It codes for CASSQGSPWDEQFF.

CDR3 sequence: CASSPAGPLEQYF. DNA for the CDR3: TGTGCCAGTAGTCCGGCGGGACCCCTCGAGCAGTACTTC. The V and J genes are TRBV19 and TRBJ2-7; D perhaps matches TRBD2 (6 bases). CDR3 length: 13 residues. Germline V lookup: CDR1 LNHDA, CDR2 SQIVND (reference sequence). The ends were cut back, 5 bases at V and 6 bases at J, with 14 bases in the middle.

The genes are TRBV5-8 and TRBJ1-4; 9 nucleotides match TRBD1. This CDR3 contains 15 residues. Germline V gene sequence: CDR1 SGHTS, CDR2 YDEGEE. Trimming at V came to 0 bases and at J to 8 bases, leaving 5 bases not matched to a gene. Written as DNA, the CDR3 is TGTGCCAGCAGCTTGGACGGGACAGGGCCCGAAAAACTGTTTTTT. The encoded protein is CASSLDGTGPEKLFF.

The chain carries TRBV5-1 and TRBJ1-2; TRBD1 agrees at 8 bases. The CDR3 has 13 residues. Germline V CDR1 and CDR2: SGHRS, YFSETQ. Germline trimming cut 3 bases from V and 2 bases from J; bases unmatched to any gene: 0. The CDR3 DNA sequence: TGCGCCAGCAGCTGGGACAGGAACTATGGCTACACCTTC. This encodes CASSWDRNYGYTF. Combining the CDR3 with reference TRBV5-1 and TRBJ1-2 gives the whole variable domain KAGVTQTPRYLIKTRGQQVTLSCSPISGHRSVSWYQQTPGQGLQFLFEYFSETQRNKGNFPGRFSGRQFSNSRSEMNVSTLELGDSALYLCASSWDRNYGYTFGSGTRLTVV.

The chain links TRBV4-1 to TRBJ2-7; 9 bases fit TRBD1. V lost 5 bases to trimming and J lost 2 bases; unmatched junction nucleotides: 4. CDR1 and CDR2 (germline): MGHRA, YSYEKL. The CDR3 consists of 14 residues. The CDR3 reads CASSENRGPYEQYF. The CDR3 DNA reads TGCGCCAGCAGCGAAAACAGGGGGCCCTACGAGCAGTACTTC.

This chain links TRBV28 with TRBJ1-2; perhaps TRBD1 as D (6 bases). There are 14 residues in the CDR3. V lost 1 base, J lost 7 bases, and 13 bases lay in between. Germline V CDR1 and CDR2: MDHEN, SYDVKM. The DNA for the CDR3 is TGTGCCAGCAGTTTATCCACAGGGATAGGTGGCTACACCTTC. It codes for CASSLSTGIGGYTF.

This clone has only one observation. The CDR3 DNA follows: TGCGCCAGCAGACTTAGACCAGGGTTGAACACTGAAGCTTTCTTT. As protein: CASRLRPGLNTEAFF. The V call is TRBV5-1, the J call TRBJ1-1; weak D call: TRBD1 (5 bases). CDR3 length equals 15 residues. Germline assignment: CDR1 SGHRS and CDR2 YFSETQ. The V end lost 5 bases, the J end lost 0 bases, and 14 bases lay between the germline ends.

This chain joins TRBV14 and TRBJ2-1; 14 bases line up with TRBD2. The J segment lost 2 bases and the V segment lost 0 bases, leaving 9 bases of the junction unmatched. Per the germline V gene, CDR1 is SGHDN and CDR2 is FVKESK. The CDR3 runs 20 residues. The CDR3 nucleotides read TGTGCCAGCAGCCAAGATTGGGGACTAGCGGGAGACGGGGCCTACAATGAGCAGTTCTTC. Its protein product is CASSQDWGLAGDGAYNEQFF.

This chain joins TRBV21-1 and TRBJ2-7; TRBD2, the table's D call, lacks a check against the DNA. TRBV21-1 is shown as a pseudogene. The CDR3 contains 14 residues. CDR3 bases: TGTGCCAGCAGCAAGTCTTGGGTGGGAGAAGAGCAGTACTTC. Its protein is CASSKSWVGEEQYF.

The chain is built from TRBV27 and TRBJ1-2; 8 bases line up with TRBD1. J gave up 3 bases and V 4 bases, and 1 base lay outside the gene matches. Germline V gene lookup returns CDR1 MNHEY and CDR2 SMNVEV (reference sequence). CDR3 length: 13 residues. The CDR3 bases are TGTGCCAGCAGTTCGACAGGGGACTATGGCTACACCTTC. This encodes CASSSTGDYGYTF.